This T cell receptor (beta chain) was captured by sequencing in a study of blood T cell repertoires in COVID-19. Study background: Acute-phase and convalescent COVID-19 samples originated in the United States, Italy and Spain. The analysed material was cDNA or gDNA that came from T cells, B-cell-depleted T cells, or PBMCs.

Original processing notes: Amplified reference gene primers provided the basis for estimating nucleated cell counts. The table came from immunoSEQ multiplex PCR; TCRdb's copy has only in-frame clones and leaves some out. D and trimming come from the DNA, and the V and J calls and clone size come from that table. This sample has some 180,000 clones, with around 80% found just once. The germline V gene has CDR1 LNHDA and CDR2 SQIVND (reference sequence). This CDR3 region has 15 residues. V gave up 4 bases and J gave up 0 bases; unmatched junction bases: 5. This clone was seen a single time. This sequence was found in a woman at least 80 years old with active or convalescent COVID-19. The sequencing sample was made of peripheral blood. This chain uses TRBV19 with TRBJ2-5; 7 positions agree with TRBD1. The CDR3 DNA reads TGTGCCAGTAGTAACAGGGGAACCTACCAAGAGACCCAGTACTTC. This encodes CASSNRGTYQETQYF. Combining the CDR3 with reference TRBV19 and TRBJ2-5 gives the whole variable domain DGGITQSPKYLFRKEGQNVTLSCEQNLNHDAMYWYRQDPGQGLRLIYYSQIVNDFQKGDIAEGYSVSREKKESFPLTVTSAQKNPTAFYLCASSNRGTYQETQYFGPGTRLLVL.